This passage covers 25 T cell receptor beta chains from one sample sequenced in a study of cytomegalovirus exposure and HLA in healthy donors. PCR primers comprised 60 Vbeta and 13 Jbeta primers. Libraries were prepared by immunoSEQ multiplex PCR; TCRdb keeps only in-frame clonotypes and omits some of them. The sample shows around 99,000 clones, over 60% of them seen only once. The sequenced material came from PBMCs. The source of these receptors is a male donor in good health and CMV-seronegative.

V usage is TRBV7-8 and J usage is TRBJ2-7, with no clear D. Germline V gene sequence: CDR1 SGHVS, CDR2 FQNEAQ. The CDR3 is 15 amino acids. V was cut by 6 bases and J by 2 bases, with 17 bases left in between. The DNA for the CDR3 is TGTGCCAGCAGTCAGCTGGGCAGACCGACCTACGAGCAGTACTTC. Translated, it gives CASSQLGRPTYEQYF.

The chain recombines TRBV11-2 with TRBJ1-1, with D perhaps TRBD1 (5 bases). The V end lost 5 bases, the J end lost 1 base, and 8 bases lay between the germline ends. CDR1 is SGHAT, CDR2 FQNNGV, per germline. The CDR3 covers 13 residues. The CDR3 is CASSPQGNTEAFF. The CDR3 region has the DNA TGTGCCAGCAGCCCGCAGGGGAACACTGAAGCTTTCTTT.

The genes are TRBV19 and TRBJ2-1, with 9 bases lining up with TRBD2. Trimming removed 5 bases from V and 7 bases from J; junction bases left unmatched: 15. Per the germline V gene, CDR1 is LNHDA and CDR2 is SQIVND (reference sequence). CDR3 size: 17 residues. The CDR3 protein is CASSPHAWREGWNEQFF. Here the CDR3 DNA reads TGTGCCAGTAGTCCCCACGCGTGGCGGGAGGGTTGGAATGAGCAGTTCTTC.

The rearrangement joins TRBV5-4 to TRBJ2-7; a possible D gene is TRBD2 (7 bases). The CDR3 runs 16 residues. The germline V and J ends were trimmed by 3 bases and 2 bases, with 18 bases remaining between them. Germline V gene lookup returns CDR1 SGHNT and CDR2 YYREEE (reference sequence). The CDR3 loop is CASSSRRGREAYEQYF. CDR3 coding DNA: TGTGCCAGCAGCTCCAGAAGGGGGAGGGAAGCCTACGAGCAGTACTTC.

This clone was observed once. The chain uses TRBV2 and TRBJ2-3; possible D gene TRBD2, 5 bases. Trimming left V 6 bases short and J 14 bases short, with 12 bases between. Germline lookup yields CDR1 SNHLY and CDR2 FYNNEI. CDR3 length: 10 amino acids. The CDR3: CASRRVSWYF. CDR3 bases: TGTGCCAGCAGGCGGGTGAGTTGGTATTTT.

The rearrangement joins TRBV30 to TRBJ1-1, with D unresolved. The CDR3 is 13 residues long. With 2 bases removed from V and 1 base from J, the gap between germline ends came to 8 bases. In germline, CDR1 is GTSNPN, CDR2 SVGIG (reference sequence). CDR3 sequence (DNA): TGTGCCTGGAGTTTAACAGCGAACACTGAAGCTTTCTTT. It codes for CAWSLTANTEAFF.

CDR3 bases: TGTGCCAGCAGCTTGGATATGACAGGGAAAAATTCACCCCTCCACTTT. It codes for CASSLDMTGKNSPLHF. This chain connects TRBV5-4 to TRBJ1-6; TRBD1 matches 7 bases. CDR3 length: 16 residues. The germline V gene has CDR1 SGHNT and CDR2 YYREEE (reference sequence). V shed 0 bases, J shed 7 bases, and the junction held 7 bases outside the gene matches.

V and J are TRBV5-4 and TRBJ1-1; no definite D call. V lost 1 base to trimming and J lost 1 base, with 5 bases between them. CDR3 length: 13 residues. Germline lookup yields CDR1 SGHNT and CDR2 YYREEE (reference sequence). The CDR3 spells CASSLQANTEAFF. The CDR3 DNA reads TGTGCCAGCAGCTTGCAGGCGAACACTGAAGCTTTCTTT.

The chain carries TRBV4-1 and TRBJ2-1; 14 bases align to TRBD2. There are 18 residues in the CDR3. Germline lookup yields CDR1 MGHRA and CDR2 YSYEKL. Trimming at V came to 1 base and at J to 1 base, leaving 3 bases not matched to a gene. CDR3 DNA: TGCGCCAGCAGCCAAGGACTAGCGGGAGGGCTTTCCTACAATGAGCAGTTCTTC. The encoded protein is CASSQGLAGGLSYNEQFF.

The CDR3 region is CASSLARGDYTF. For the CDR3, the DNA is TGCGCCAGCAGCTTGGCTCGGGGGGACTACACCTTC. The chain has TRBV5-1 and TRBJ1-2; the D gene is possibly TRBD1 (5 bases). Trimming took off 0 bases at V and 10 bases at J, with 10 bases between the two ends. The CDR3 extends over 12 amino acids. Germline V gene lookup returns CDR1 SGHRS and CDR2 YFSETQ.

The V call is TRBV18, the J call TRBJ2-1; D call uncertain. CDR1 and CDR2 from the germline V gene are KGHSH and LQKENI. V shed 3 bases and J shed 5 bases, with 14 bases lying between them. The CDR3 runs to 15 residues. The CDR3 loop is CASSPGQVPNNEQFF. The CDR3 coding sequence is TGTGCCAGCTCACCTGGGCAGGTACCCAACAATGAGCAGTTCTTC.

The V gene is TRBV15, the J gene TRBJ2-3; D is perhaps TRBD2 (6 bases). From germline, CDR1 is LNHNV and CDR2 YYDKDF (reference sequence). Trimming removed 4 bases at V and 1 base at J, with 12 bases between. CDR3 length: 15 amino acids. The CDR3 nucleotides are TGTGCCACCAGCACTAGCGAGGTGGGCACAGATACGCAGTATTTT. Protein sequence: CATSTSEVGTDTQYF.

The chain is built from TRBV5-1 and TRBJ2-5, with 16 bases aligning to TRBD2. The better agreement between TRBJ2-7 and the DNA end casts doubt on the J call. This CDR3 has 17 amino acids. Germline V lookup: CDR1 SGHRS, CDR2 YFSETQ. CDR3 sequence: CASSGGLAGGGKVEQYF. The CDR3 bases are TGCGCCAGCAGCGGGGGACTAGCGGGAGGGGGCAAGGTCGAGCAGTACTTC.

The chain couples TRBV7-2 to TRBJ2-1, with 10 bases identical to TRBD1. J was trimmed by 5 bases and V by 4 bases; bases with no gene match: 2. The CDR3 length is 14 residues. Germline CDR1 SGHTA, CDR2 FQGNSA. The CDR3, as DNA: TGTGCCAGCAGCTCCGGGACAGGGGACAATGAGCAGTTCTTC. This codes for CASSSGTGDNEQFF.

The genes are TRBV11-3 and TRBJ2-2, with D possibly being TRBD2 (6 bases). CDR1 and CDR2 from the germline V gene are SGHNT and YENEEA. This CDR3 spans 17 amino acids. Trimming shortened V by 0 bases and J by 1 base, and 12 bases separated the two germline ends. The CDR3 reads CASSLDSWRENTGELFF. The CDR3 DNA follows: TGTGCCAGCAGCTTAGATAGTTGGCGGGAGAACACCGGGGAGCTGTTTTTT.

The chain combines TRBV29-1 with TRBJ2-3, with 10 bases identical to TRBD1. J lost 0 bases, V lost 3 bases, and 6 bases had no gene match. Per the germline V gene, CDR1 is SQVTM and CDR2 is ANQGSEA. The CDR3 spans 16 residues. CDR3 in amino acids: CSVEMTGGGSTDTQYF. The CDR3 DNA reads TGCAGCGTTGAGATGACAGGGGGCGGGAGCACAGATACGCAGTATTTT.

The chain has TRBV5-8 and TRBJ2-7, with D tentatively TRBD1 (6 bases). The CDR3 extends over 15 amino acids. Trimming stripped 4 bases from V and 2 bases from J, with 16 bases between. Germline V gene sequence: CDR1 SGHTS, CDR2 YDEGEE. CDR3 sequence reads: CASSLMPGTTYEQYF. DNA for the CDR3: TGTGCCAGCAGCCTTATGCCGGGGACAACCTACGAGCAGTACTTC. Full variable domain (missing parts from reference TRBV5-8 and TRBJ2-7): EAGVTQSPTHLIKTRGQQATLRCSPISGHTSVYWYQQALGLGLQFLLWYDEGEERNRGNFPPRFSGRQFPNYSSELNVNALELEDSALYLCASSLMPGTTYEQYFGPGTRLTVT.

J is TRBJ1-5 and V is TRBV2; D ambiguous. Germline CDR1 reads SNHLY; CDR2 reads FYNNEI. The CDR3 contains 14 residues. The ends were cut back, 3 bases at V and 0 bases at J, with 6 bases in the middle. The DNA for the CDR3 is TGTGCCAGCAGTGACCGGTTTAGCAATCAGCCCCAGCATTTT. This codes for CASSDRFSNQPQHF.

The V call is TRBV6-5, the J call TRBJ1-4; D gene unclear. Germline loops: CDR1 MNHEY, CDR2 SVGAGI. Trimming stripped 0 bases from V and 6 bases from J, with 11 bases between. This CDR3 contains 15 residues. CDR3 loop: CASSYSFSDHEKLFF. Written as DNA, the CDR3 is TGTGCCAGCAGTTACTCTTTCAGTGATCATGAAAAACTGTTTTTT.

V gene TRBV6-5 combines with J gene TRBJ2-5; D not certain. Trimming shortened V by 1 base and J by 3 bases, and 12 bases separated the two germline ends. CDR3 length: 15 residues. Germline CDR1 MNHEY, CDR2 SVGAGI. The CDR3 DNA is TGTGCCAGCAGTTACTGGCCAGCGACGAAAGAGACCCAGTACTTC. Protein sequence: CASSYWPATKETQYF.

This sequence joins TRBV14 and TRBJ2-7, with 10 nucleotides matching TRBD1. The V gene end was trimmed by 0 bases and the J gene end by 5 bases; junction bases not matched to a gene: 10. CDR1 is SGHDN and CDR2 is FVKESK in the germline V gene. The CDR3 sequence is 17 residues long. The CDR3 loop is CASSQDPYAGQGNEQYF. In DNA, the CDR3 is TGTGCCAGCAGCCAAGATCCTTATGCGGGACAGGGGAACGAGCAGTACTTC.

The CDR3 sequence: CASRRTSGITGEQYF. The CDR3 DNA follows: TGTGCCAGCAGAAGGACTAGCGGGATCACGGGGGAGCAGTACTTC. This rearrangement joins TRBV6-1 to TRBJ2-7; 12 bases match TRBD2. The junction had 10 bases not matched to a gene; V was cut back by 6 bases and J by 7 bases. This CDR3 comprises 15 residues. Per germline, CDR1 MNHNS and CDR2 SASEGT.

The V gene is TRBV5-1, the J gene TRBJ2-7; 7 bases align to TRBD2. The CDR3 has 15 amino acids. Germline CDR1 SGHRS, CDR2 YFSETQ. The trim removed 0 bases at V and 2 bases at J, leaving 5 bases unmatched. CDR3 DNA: TGCGCCAGCAGCTTGGGAAGCGGGAAGCCCTACGAGCAGTACTTC. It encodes CASSLGSGKPYEQYF.

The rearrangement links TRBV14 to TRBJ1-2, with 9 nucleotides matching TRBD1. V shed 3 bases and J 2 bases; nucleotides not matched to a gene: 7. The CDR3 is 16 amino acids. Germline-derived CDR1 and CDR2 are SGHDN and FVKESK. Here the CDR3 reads CASSHIMGQGNYGYTF. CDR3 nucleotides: TGTGCCAGCAGCCATATCATGGGACAGGGAAACTATGGCTACACCTTC.

CDR3 sequence (DNA): TGCGCCAGCAGCCCGCCGGGAACTGAAGCTTTCTTT. Translated: CASSPPGTEAFF. The chain is built from TRBV5-1 and TRBJ1-1; D ambiguous. This CDR3 is 12 amino acids long. Germline CDR1 reads SGHRS; CDR2 reads YFSETQ. Trimming left V 4 bases short and J 5 bases short, with 9 bases between.